A selection of T cell receptor beta chains follows, all from one sample in a study of cytomegalovirus exposure and HLA in healthy donors. Some clones are missing from TCRdb's copy, which holds only in-frame ones; the method was immunoSEQ multiplex PCR. The table has under 120,000 clones, around two thirds seen once. Sequenced sample: PBMCs. Every receptor here comes from a man aged 50-60 years in good health and CMV-seropositive. The CDR3 runs from the conserved cysteine through the conserved F or W. The D gene is left open where the match is weak. Only some rows state a clone size, as once, few, many or a class for expanded clones.

d_gene: TRBD2; v_gene: TRBV5-6; abundance: NA; j_gene: TRBJ2-7; CDR3aa: CASSLGLAGVSYEQYF; CDR3nt: TGTGCCAGCAGCTTGGGGCTAGCGGGAGTTTCCTACGAGCAGTACTTC
d_gene: NA; v_gene: TRBV6-5; abundance: NA; j_gene: TRBJ2-2; CDR3aa: CASSLGLTGELFF; CDR3nt: TGTGCCAGCAGCCTCGGACTTACCGGGGAGCTGTTTTTT
d_gene: NA; v_gene: TRBV11-3; abundance: NA; j_gene: TRBJ2-1; CDR3aa: CASSLDGSYNEQFF; CDR3nt: TGTGCCAGCAGCTTAGATGGCAGCTACAATGAGCAGTTCTTC
d_gene: NA; v_gene: TRBV5-6; abundance: NA; j_gene: TRBJ1-4; CDR3aa: CASSWTAGTANEKLFF; CDR3nt: TGTGCCAGCAGCTGGACCGCGGGGACGGCTAATGAAAAACTGTTTTTT
d_gene: NA; v_gene: TRBV5-6; abundance: NA; j_gene: TRBJ2-5; CDR3aa: CASSYQGQETQYF; CDR3nt: TGTGCCAGCAGCTACCAGGGTCAAGAGACCCAGTACTTC
d_gene: TRBD1; v_gene: TRBV28; abundance: NA; j_gene: TRBJ1-5; CDR3aa: CASTGSGGFEQPQHF; CDR3nt: TGTGCCAGCACCGGATCAGGGGGCTTCGAACAGCCCCAGCATTTT
d_gene: NA; v_gene: TRBV7-9; abundance: NA; j_gene: TRBJ1-1; CDR3aa: CASSPFMNTEAFF; CDR3nt: TGTGCCAGCAGCCCGTTTATGAACACTGAAGCTTTCTTT
d_gene: TRBD1; v_gene: TRBV9; abundance: NA; j_gene: TRBJ2-5; CDR3aa: CASSTRQGLGETQYF; CDR3nt: TGTGCCAGCAGCACCCGACAGGGGTTAGGAGAGACCCAGTACTTC
d_gene: TRBD2; v_gene: TRBV9; abundance: NA; j_gene: TRBJ2-3; CDR3aa: CASSQGTSGFTDTQYF; CDR3nt: TGTGCCAGCAGCCAGGGGACTAGCGGTTTCACAGATACGCAGTATTTT
d_gene: TRBD2; v_gene: TRBV7-8; abundance: NA; j_gene: TRBJ2-1; CDR3aa: CASSLNGGEKFF; CDR3nt: TGTGCCAGCAGCTTAAACGGGGGGGAAAAGTTCTTC
d_gene: NA; v_gene: TRBV2; abundance: NA; j_gene: TRBJ2-1; CDR3aa: CASSEWGPPNNEQFF; CDR3nt: TGTGCCAGCAGTGAATGGGGGCCACCAAACAATGAGCAGTTCTTC
d_gene: NA; v_gene: TRBV18; abundance: NA; j_gene: TRBJ2-3; CDR3aa: CASSPLSTDTQYF; CDR3nt: TGTGCCAGCTCACCCCTCAGCACAGATACGCAGTATTTT
d_gene: NA; v_gene: TRBV6-1; abundance: NA; j_gene: TRBJ1-1; CDR3aa: CASSELATNTEAFF; CDR3nt: TGTGCCAGCAGTGAATTGGCCACGAACACTGAAGCTTTCTTT
d_gene: TRBD2; v_gene: TRBV5-6; abundance: NA; j_gene: TRBJ2-3; CDR3aa: CASSSETAGRTDTQYF; CDR3nt: TGTGCCAGCAGCTCGGAGACAGCGGGGCGCACAGATACGCAGTATTTT
d_gene: TRBD2; v_gene: TRBV2; abundance: few; j_gene: TRBJ2-1; CDR3aa: CASSRLARDEQFF; CDR3nt: TGTGCCAGCAGCCGACTAGCCAGGGATGAGCAGTTCTTC
d_gene: NA; v_gene: TRBV5-5; abundance: NA; j_gene: TRBJ1-2; CDR3aa: CASSLGYGGNYGYTF; CDR3nt: TGTGCCAGCAGCTTGGGCTACGGGGGGAACTATGGCTACACCTTC
d_gene: NA; v_gene: TRBV7-9; abundance: once; j_gene: TRBJ2-7; CDR3aa: CASSFPRDREQYF; CDR3nt: TGTGCCAGCAGCTTTCCGCGGGATCGCGAGCAGTACTTC
d_gene: NA; v_gene: TRBV7-6; abundance: NA; j_gene: TRBJ2-5; CDR3aa: CASSFQQGQKETQYF; CDR3nt: TGTGCCAGCAGCTTCCAGCAGGGTCAGAAAGAGACCCAGTACTTC
d_gene: TRBD2; v_gene: TRBV4-1; abundance: NA; j_gene: TRBJ2-7; CDR3aa: CASSQDRASGPGEQYF; CDR3nt: TGCGCCAGCAGCCAAGATAGGGCTAGCGGTCCGGGGGAGCAGTACTTC
d_gene: NA; v_gene: TRBV30; abundance: NA; j_gene: TRBJ2-7; CDR3aa: CAWGQISSGEQYF; CDR3nt: TGTGCCTGGGGACAGATTTCTTCGGGGGAGCAGTACTTC
d_gene: NA; v_gene: TRBV6-1; abundance: NA; j_gene: TRBJ2-5; CDR3aa: CASSTGTNRETQYF; CDR3nt: TGTGCCAGCAGCACCGGGACAAACCGAGAGACCCAGTACTTC
d_gene: TRBD2; v_gene: TRBV5-1; abundance: NA; j_gene: TRBJ2-3; CDR3aa: CASSSGTSVDTQYF; CDR3nt: TGCGCCAGCAGCTCCGGGACTAGCGTGGATACGCAGTATTTT
d_gene: NA; v_gene: TRBV14; abundance: once; j_gene: TRBJ2-7; CDR3aa: CASSPGTGAYEQYF; CDR3nt: TGTGCCAGCAGCCCCGGTACAGGCGCCTACGAGCAGTACTTC
d_gene: NA; v_gene: TRBV28; abundance: few; j_gene: TRBJ1-2; CDR3aa: CASSSPRRAANYGYTF; CDR3nt: TGTGCCAGCAGTTCTCCCCGCAGGGCAGCTAACTATGGCTACACCTTC
d_gene: TRBD1; v_gene: TRBV11-3; abundance: NA; j_gene: TRBJ2-7; CDR3aa: CASSSGQGDADEQYF; CDR3nt: TGTGCCAGCAGCTCCGGACAGGGAGACGCTGACGAGCAGTACTTC
d_gene: TRBD2; v_gene: TRBV7-8; abundance: NA; j_gene: TRBJ2-1; CDR3aa: CASSLRDYDNEQFF; CDR3nt: TGTGCCAGCAGCTTACGGGACTACGACAATGAGCAGTTCTTC
d_gene: NA; v_gene: TRBV5-8; abundance: few; j_gene: TRBJ1-3; CDR3aa: CASSLFWGRFSGNTIYF; CDR3nt: TGTGCCAGCAGCTTATTTTGGGGCCGCTTCTCTGGAAACACCATATATTTT
d_gene: TRBD2; v_gene: TRBV7-9; abundance: NA; j_gene: TRBJ2-1; CDR3aa: CASTRLAGVYNEQFF; CDR3nt: TGTGCCAGCACCAGACTAGCGGGAGTATACAATGAGCAGTTCTTC